This TCR beta chain was identified during a study of cytomegalovirus exposure and HLA in healthy donors (TCRdb year 2017). For the study in its entirety: According to a later analysis, one platform produced both the roughly 120 validation repertoires and the 666 repertoires of the first cohort. A separate validation cohort of roughly 120 different subjects was used in addition to the approximately 700-subject first cohort. High-throughput TCR immunosequencing, statistical association of individual TCRs with disease status, and machine learning were combined to predict cytomegalovirus infection status. The study aimed to test whether signatures of past pathogen exposure could be identified by cataloging public T cell receptors.

In regard to this clone: Its antigen remains undetermined. No base qualities exist here, and no much larger clone lies one base off it.

The library was prepared using the immunoSEQ multiplex PCR assay. The original methods were these. To diagnose cytomegalovirus status from the catalog of TCR beta chain sequences, a statistical classification framework was built. TCRdb limited this immuneACCESS table to in-frame rearrangements with V and J called. A share of clones is missing; checked studies link under half to unresolved V genes, and the rest is unexplained. The D gene and trimming were derived from the DNA, and the V and J assignments and clone size from that table. This sample has 110,000 to 150,000 clones in its table, and 90% to 95% of those were observed once. The top ten clones comprise about 0.7% of the sample. The donors belonged to the validation cohort of around 110 subjects, which was separate from the roughly 700-subject first cohort. Study-wide conclusions, independent of this receptor: A later analysis found that TCRs clustered in the first cohort also tended to co-occur in the 120 validation repertoires, with just under 95% of cluster scores above 0. Most TCR sequences were seen in very few donors, while some public TCRs were found in many individuals. Cytomegalovirus status was reported to be diagnosed by the classifier with high specificity and sensitivity in both the original and validation cohorts. In the study, approximately 160 TCR beta chains were listed as associated with cytomegalovirus. The validation cohort had no HLA typing available for a later analysis, so co-occurrence within that cohort was assessed over all 110 or so repertoires. In vitro tests confirmed that a few of the cytomegalovirus-associated TCR beta chains recognize cytomegalovirus antigens. The authors suggested that the approach could potentially be generalized to other disease states and immunological phenotypes.

V sheds 1 base and J sheds 4 bases, leaving 6 bases between their ends. Including the terminal cysteine and phenylalanine, the CDR3 comprises 13 residues. The entry retains the CDR3 DNA only, 39 bases that are in frame from base 1. CDR1 SSHAT and CDR2 FNYEAQ are derived from the germline V gene (reference sequence). This clonotype was obtained from a man aged 18 to 35 in good health and CMV-seronegative. The sequence links TRBV7-7 to TRBJ2-3; a weak D assignment points to TRBD1 (5 bases agree). The sample consisted of PBMCs. The DNA sequence is given as TGTGCCAGCAGCTTAGGGGGCCCAGATACGCAGTATTTT. This gives the protein CASSLGGPDTQYF.